This TCR beta chain came from a study of blood T cell repertoires in COVID-19. As for the study in general: Acute and convalescent COVID-19 specimens originated in the United States, Italy and Spain. T cells, B-cell-depleted T cells, or PBMCs supplied cDNA or gDNA.

Per germline, CDR1 LNHDA and CDR2 SQIVND (reference sequence). The V and J ends lost 8 bases and 2 bases, in that order; junction bases with no gene match: 6. This CDR3 has 14 amino acids. Sequenced by immunoSEQ multiplex PCR; TCRdb stores in-frame clones only, minus some. The sample includes about 56,000 clones, over 55% seen only once; the top ten take 4.8%. The chain recombines TRBV19 with TRBJ2-3, with 8 bases matching TRBD2. This clonotype originated in a woman between 65 and 79 years old with COVID-19, enrolled during active disease. Input material: peripheral blood. As DNA, the CDR3 is TGTGCCAGTGGCAGGCGGGGGGTCACAGATACGCAGTATTTT. It is translated as CASGRRGVTDTQYF.